The rows below give T cell receptor beta chains drawn from one sample of a study of identical twins. TCRdb re-called the 5' RACE reads with MiXCR, one entry per CDR3 protein. The sample records about 220,000 distinct CDR3 sequences, 6.5% being singletons. In addition, the sample was reused for a study of T cells expressing NK-cell markers.

The source material was CD8+ T cells sorted from blood. Receptors originate from a woman aged 18-30 years in good health. Both conserved end residues are trimmed from each CDR3. Each record gives: V gene, CDR3 protein.

TRBV3-1 ASSQHPLYEQY
TRBV3-1 ASSHPRGGGPYEQY
TRBV11-1 ASSLVFRDRGLNTEAF
TRBV11-1 ASSLERGLAGSHNEQF
TRBV6-2/TRBV6-3 ASSYVGAPEQY
TRBV11-2 ASSDTGAPRAF
TRBV5-4 ASSLGQGHTDTQY
TRBV12-3/TRBV12-4 ASSLWASGEQY
TRBV3-1 ASSHAMGTEAF
TRBV6-2/TRBV6-3 ASRPPGQLYGYT
TRBV27 ASRTTGGGELF
TRBV11-2 ASSRSGGHQPQH
TRBV20-1 SARVSSEQF
TRBV20-1 SARVETSYGYT
TRBV7-8 ASSAGGHEQY
TRBV3-1 ASSQAPRVYEQY
TRBV4-3 ASSQDETGVGSPLH
TRBV19 ASSISMADYGYT
TRBV5-6 ASSKGAQPQH
TRBV6-1 ASSEAWIRGGNQPQH
TRBV5-5 ASSLSALPLRRETQY
TRBV19 ASSISEILLGGYNEQF
TRBV11-2 ASRGLGPSGGNKQETQY
TRBV27 ATLTGNEQF
TRBV7-8 ASSLEENWNQPQH
TRBV7-9 ASRHWGEGQDTQY